The TCR beta chain under discussion was sequenced for a study of tumor and adjacent non-tumor tissue in lung cancer. The library came from three nested PCR rounds adapted from ARM-PCR protocols. TCRdb analysed the multiplex PCR reads with MiXCR anew, one entry per CDR3 protein. This sample has 120,000 or so distinct CDR3 sequences, with about 66% found just once. CDR3 length equals 18 residues. Germline loops: CDR1 SGHNT, CDR2 YENEEA. Germline trimming cut 8 bases from V and 4 bases from J; bases unmatched to any gene: 22. RNA was extracted from bulk tissue without any cell sorting. This clonotype turned up a few times.

The receptor's source is a young man with non-small cell lung cancer. This sequence joins TRBV11-3 and TRBJ1-1; 7 positions match TRBD1. The sample comprised lung tumor tissue. CDR3 residues: CASGPVARDSRRGTEAFF. The CDR3 DNA reads as TGTGCCAGCGGTCCTGTAGCGCGGGACAGCAGGCGAGGCACTGAAGCTTTCTTT.